This T cell receptor (beta chain) was identified in a study of cytomegalovirus exposure and HLA in healthy donors. At the level of the study: Unique TCRs numbering some 80 million, obtained from HLA-typed donors, made up an early data release. General study results and limits: The analysis excluded some indistinguishable V segments, including TRBV6-2 and TRBV6-3. It was confirmed in vitro that a few of the CMV-associated chains were specific for CMV antigens.

Notes on this clone: Its antigen remains unidentified.

CDR3 size: 14 residues. With 6 bases removed from V and 1 base from J, the gap between germline ends came to 9 bases. Germline CDR1 reads KGHSH; CDR2 reads LQKENI. Amplification used 60 Vbeta primers and 13 Jbeta primers. Clones were read by immunoSEQ multiplex PCR, and TCRdb kept only the in-frame ones, dropping some. There are 100,000 to 150,000 clones in the sample; 75% to 85% occur only once, and about 2% lies in the top ten. Healthy bone marrow donors made up the cohort. V usage is TRBV18 and J usage is TRBJ2-2, with D perhaps matching TRBD1 (6 bases). This receptor was taken from a female donor in good health and CMV-seropositive. The sample taken for sequencing was PBMCs. Written as DNA, the CDR3 is TGTGCCAGCTCGCTGGGACAGAACACCGGGGAGCTGTTTTTT. It is translated as CASSLGQNTGELFF.